Each of the 12 T cell receptor beta chains below was sequenced from the same sample in a study of shared clonotypes between healthy human individuals. Some clones are missing from TCRdb's copy, which holds only in-frame ones; the method was immunoSEQ multiplex PCR. The sample shows about 1.5 million clones, roughly 98% of them seen only once. The specimen was naive CD4+ T cells sorted from blood. Noted subset: CD45RA+ positively selected. The receptors derive from a man younger than 40 in good health.

CDR3 residues: CASSLGLIKGGETQYF. Here the CDR3 DNA reads TGTGCCAGCAGCTTGGGACTTATTAAAGGCGGAGAGACCCAGTACTTC. The rearrangement links TRBV7-2 to TRBJ2-5; D may be TRBD2 (6 bases). The CDR3 loop spans 16 amino acids. Germline V gene sequence: CDR1 SGHTA, CDR2 FQGNSA. The ends were cut back, 3 bases at V and 4 bases at J, with 18 bases in the middle.

The J gene is TRBJ1-2, the V gene TRBV28; unclear D gene. This CDR3 has 14 residues. Germline-derived CDR1 and CDR2 are MDHEN and SYDVKM. The V end lost 3 bases, the J end lost 10 bases, and 18 bases lay between the germline ends. CDR3: CASSFPGPGVTYTF. CDR3 nucleotides: TGTGCCAGCAGTTTCCCGGGTCCTGGGGTAACCTACACCTTC.

Details on this clone: In the same sample, other DNA sequences code for this CDR3. The chain links TRBV5-1 to TRBJ2-5, with 7 nucleotides matching TRBD2. The CDR3 spans 13 residues. V shed 1 base, J shed 3 bases, and the junction held 0 bases outside the gene matches. Looked up from germline, CDR1 is SGHRS and CDR2 is YFSETQ. The CDR3 here is CASSLSGEETQYF. For the CDR3, the DNA is TGCGCCAGCAGCTTGAGCGGGGAAGAGACCCAGTACTTC.

This clone was picked up one time. The CDR3: CASSPQRLAGGETQYF. The CDR3 nucleotides are TGTGCCAGTAGTCCCCAGAGACTAGCGGGAGGAGAGACCCAGTACTTC. The chain recombines TRBV19 with TRBJ2-5, with 13 bases identical to TRBD2. CDR3 length: 16 amino acids. Germline V CDR1 and CDR2: LNHDA, SQIVND (reference sequence). V lost 5 bases, J lost 4 bases, and 7 bases stayed unmatched. Full variable domain (outside the CDR3, taken from reference TRBV19 and TRBJ2-5): DGGITQSPKYLFRKEGQNVTLSCEQNLNHDAMYWYRQDPGQGLRLIYYSQIVNDFQKGDIAEGYSVSREKKESFPLTVTSAQKNPTAFYLCASSPQRLAGGETQYFGPGTRLLVL.

CDR3 sequence (DNA): TGTGCCAGCAGTTTACAGGGGGCAAGCACCGGGGAGCTGTTTTTT. Translated: CASSLQGASTGELFF. J is TRBJ2-2 and V is TRBV27; 8 bases fit TRBD1. The CDR3 is 15 residues long. J gave up 4 bases and V 2 bases, and 3 bases lay outside the gene matches. CDR1 and CDR2 from the germline V gene are MNHEY and SMNVEV (reference sequence).

CDR3 DNA: TGTGCCAGCAGCTCAGATCGGGAGGGGCCGGGTAGCAATCAGCCCCAGCATTTT. Translating it yields CASSSDREGPGSNQPQHF. This sequence joins TRBV7-9 and TRBJ1-5; TRBD1 is a possible D gene (5 bases). Germline CDR1 SEHNR, CDR2 FQNEAQ (reference sequence). Trimming took off 4 bases at V and 0 bases at J, with 19 bases between the two ends. This CDR3 region has 18 residues.

The rearrangement uses TRBV6-1 and TRBJ2-7; 10 bases agree with TRBD1. The junction had 5 bases not matched to a gene; V was cut back by 8 bases and J by 4 bases. CDR3 size: 13 residues. Germline values: CDR1 MNHNS, CDR2 SASEGT. The CDR3 sequence: CASGDRGRYEQYF. CDR3 coding DNA: TGTGCCAGCGGGGACAGGGGTAGGTACGAGCAGTACTTC.

This chain links TRBV11-2 with TRBJ1-5; possibly TRBD1 for D (6 bases). The CDR3 loop spans 14 amino acids. From germline, CDR1 is SGHAT and CDR2 FQNNGV. Trimming stripped 7 bases from V and 2 bases from J, with 12 bases between. The CDR3 region has the DNA TGTGCCAGCACTACAGGGTTGGGCAATCAGCCCCAGCATTTT. Its translation: CASTTGLGNQPQHF.

The chain joins TRBV7-2 to TRBJ1-5; D is perhaps TRBD1 (6 bases). The CDR3 is made up of 14 amino acids. The V end was cut by 3 bases, the J end by 8 bases, with 14 bases between. The germline gives CDR1 SGHTA, CDR2 FQGNSA. CDR3 residues: CASSFGPTGEPQHF. The DNA for the CDR3 is TGTGCCAGCAGCTTCGGACCGACAGGAGAGCCCCAGCATTTT.

The rearrangement joins TRBV7-2 to TRBJ2-4; 9 nucleotides align to TRBD1. The trim removed 5 bases at V and 7 bases at J, leaving 6 bases unmatched. CDR1 is SGHTA, CDR2 FQGNSA, per germline. The CDR3 loop spans 14 amino acids. The CDR3 DNA follows: TGTGCCAGCAGCCCGACCGGGACAGGGAACATTCAGTACTTC. Its translation is CASSPTGTGNIQYF.

This sequence joins TRBV11-2 and TRBJ2-1; maybe TRBD1 (6 bases). The germline CDR1 and CDR2 sequences are SGHAT and FQNNGV. With 1 base removed from V and 6 bases from J, the gap between germline ends came to 10 bases. The CDR3 runs to 14 residues. The CDR3 loop reads CASSLVGGPNEQFF. The CDR3 DNA follows: TGTGCCAGCAGCTTAGTTGGGGGCCCCAATGAGCAGTTCTTC.

A single count supports this clone. The rearrangement uses TRBV11-3 and TRBJ2-5; 7 bases are a match to TRBD1. This CDR3 is 14 amino acids long. Germline V gene sequence: CDR1 SGHNT, CDR2 YENEEA. V lost 3 bases and J lost 2; bases outside the gene matches: 3. The CDR3 region has the DNA TGTGCCAGCAGCTTGGGACAGAATCAAGAGACCCAGTACTTC. Protein product: CASSLGQNQETQYF. The variable domain in full, completed from reference TRBV11-3 and TRBJ2-5, reads EAGVVQSPRYKIIEKKQPVAFWCNPISGHNTLYWYLQNLGQGPELLIRYENEEAVDDSQLPKDRFSAERLKGVDSTLKIQPAELGDSAVYLCASSLGQNQETQYFGPGTRLLVL.